This T cell receptor beta chain was retrieved from a study of breast tumors, draining lymph nodes, adjacent tissues. Study conclusions and caveats: Tumor T cell lymph node origin was a supported hypothesis, not proven. Data fit most tumor T cells coming from lymph node, expanding in tumor. Tumor TCR diversity was below lymph nodes but above nontumor tissue.

V lost 0 bases to trimming and J lost 0 bases, with 10 bases between them. The V gene's germline CDR1 is SGDLS and CDR2 YYNGEE. CDR3 length equals 16 residues. TCRdb processed the multiplex PCR reads anew with MiXCR; each CDR3 protein has one entry. Altogether approximately 31,000 distinct CDR3 sequences are present, 60% to 80% being singletons, with the ten largest covering 15% to 20%. Concerning this clonotype itself: Its antigen is currently unknown.

This rearrangement joins TRBV9 to TRBJ1-3; D unresolved. Sequences were obtained from breast tumor tissue. This sequence originates from a female donor with breast cancer. Some clones in this sample may be carry-over from other donors' samples. The CDR3 DNA reads as TGTGCCAGCAGCGTAGCTGTGGGAGGCTCTGGAAACACCATATATTTT. Encoded protein: CASSVAVGGSGNTIYF.